These 18 T cell receptor beta chains came from one sample sequenced in a study of OX40 agonist ivuxolimab in advanced cancers. The repertoire was sequenced with immunoSEQ multiplex PCR; TCRdb's copy has only in-frame clones and lacks some. This table holds tens of thousands of clones, around 90% found once. The material sequenced was CD4+ or CD8+ T cells sorted from blood, taken in a trial of the OX40 agonist ivuxolimab. The receptors come from an adult with an advanced solid tumor such as melanoma, head and neck, liver or kidney cancer.

V gene TRBV19 combines with J gene TRBJ1-5; D perhaps matches TRBD1 (5 bases). The germline V gene encodes CDR1 LNHDA and CDR2 SQIVND (reference sequence). This CDR3 is built from 15 residues. Trimming removed 5 bases at V and 5 bases at J, with 16 bases between. Here the CDR3 reads CASSSGTLLYQPQHF. The CDR3 bases are TGTGCCAGTAGTTCAGGGACCCTCCTTTATCAGCCCCAGCATTTT. Combining the CDR3 with reference TRBV19 and TRBJ1-5 gives the whole variable domain DGGITQSPKYLFRKEGQNVTLSCEQNLNHDAMYWYRQDPGQGLRLIYYSQIVNDFQKGDIAEGYSVSREKKESFPLTVTSAQKNPTAFYLCASSSGTLLYQPQHFGDGTRLSIL.

This chain joins TRBV5-4 and TRBJ1-5; possible D gene TRBD1, 5 bases. The CDR3 loop spans 12 amino acids. Trimming stripped 3 bases from V and 7 bases from J, with 8 bases between. Germline assignment: CDR1 SGHNT and CDR2 YYREEE (reference sequence). CDR3 loop: CASSYQGQPQHF. CDR3 sequence (DNA): TGTGCCAGCAGCTACCAGGGCCAGCCCCAGCATTTT.

This clone has only one observation. The V and J genes are TRBV5-1 and TRBJ2-1, with 8 bases matching TRBD1. The CDR3 covers 15 residues. V lost 3 bases to trimming and J lost 7 bases; unmatched junction nucleotides: 9. Germline loops: CDR1 SGHRS, CDR2 YFSETQ. CDR3 in amino acids: CASSWNVDRGNEQFF. The CDR3 DNA is TGCGCCAGCAGCTGGAACGTTGACAGGGGTAATGAGCAGTTCTTC.

This sequence joins TRBV5-1 and TRBJ1-2; D gene ambiguous. V lost 2 bases, J lost 11 bases, and 13 bases lay in between. Germline V gives CDR1 SGHRS, CDR2 YFSETQ. CDR3 length equals 12 residues. CDR3: CASSFFREDYTF. The CDR3 DNA reads as TGCGCCAGCAGCTTCTTCCGGGAGGATTACACCTTC.

This clone was counted a single time. Germline and junction disagree at one end, which may indicate a read error. Additional DNA sequences in this sample encode the identical CDR3. This chain links TRBV27 with TRBJ2-2, with TRBD1 matching 9 bases. Germline lookup yields CDR1 MNHEY and CDR2 SMNVEV (reference sequence). The length of the CDR3 is 16 residues. The CDR3 DNA reads as TGTGCCAGCAGTGAAGACAGGGGGTGGGACACCGGGGAGCTGTTCTTT. It is translated as CASSEDRGWDTGELFF.

This chain connects TRBV2 to TRBJ2-3; D uncertain. The germline V gene encodes CDR1 SNHLY and CDR2 FYNNEI. There are 12 residues in the CDR3. The V end lost 6 bases, the J end lost 6 bases, and 10 bases lay between the germline ends. The CDR3 coding sequence is TGTGCCAGCAGAGATCAAGGCGATACGCAGTATTTT. This codes for CASRDQGDTQYF.

V gene TRBV2 combines with J gene TRBJ2-3; no clear D gene. Germline-derived CDR1 and CDR2 are SNHLY and FYNNEI. The CDR3 loop spans 11 amino acids. Trimming cost V 7 bases and J 5 bases, with 7 bases left between them. CDR3 residues: CASTMRDTQYF. The CDR3 bases are TGTGCCAGCACCATGAGAGATACGCAGTATTTT.

The CDR3: CASSVSSYEQYF. The CDR3 nucleotides are TGTGCCAGCAGCGTTAGCTCCTACGAGCAGTACTTC. The chain is built from TRBV28 and TRBJ2-7; D uncertain. The CDR3 spans 12 residues. Germline lookup yields CDR1 MDHEN and CDR2 SYDVKM. The V end lost 6 bases, the J end lost 0 bases, and 6 bases lay between the germline ends.

This clone was seen a handful of times. V is TRBV2 and J is TRBJ2-3, with D possibly TRBD2 on 6 matching bases. V lost 6 bases to trimming and J lost 1 base, with 14 bases between them. Looked up from germline, CDR1 is SNHLY and CDR2 is FYNNEI. The CDR3 spans 15 residues. Here the CDR3 DNA reads TGTGCCAGCAGGCCCGAGTCGGGAGGCACAGATACGCAGTATTTT. Its protein is CASRPESGGTDTQYF.

The J gene is TRBJ2-5, the V gene TRBV5-1; D might be TRBD1 (5 bases). Germline assignment: CDR1 SGHRS and CDR2 YFSETQ. CDR3 length: 14 amino acids. The germline V and J ends were trimmed by 1 base and 5 bases, with 12 bases remaining between them. CDR3 coding DNA: TGCGCCAGCAGCTTGAGTGCAGGGATGGAGACCCAGTACTTC. As protein: CASSLSAGMETQYF.

The chain carries TRBV2 and TRBJ2-2; 10 nucleotides agree with TRBD2. Looked up from germline, CDR1 is SNHLY and CDR2 is FYNNEI. CDR3 length: 16 amino acids. V was clipped by 5 bases and J by 2 bases; unmatched bases: 5. The CDR3, as DNA: TGTGCCAGCAGTTATACTAGCGGGATAAACACCGGGGAGCTGTTTTTT. Translated, it gives CASSYTSGINTGELFF.

The chain joins TRBV28 to TRBJ2-3; TRBD2 matches 10 bases. CDR3 length: 14 residues. V gave up 4 bases and J gave up 5 bases; unmatched junction bases: 3. The germline gives CDR1 MDHEN, CDR2 SYDVKM. For the CDR3, the DNA is TGTGCCAGCAGTTCGGGGACTAGCGTAGATACGCAGTATTTT. Its protein is CASSSGTSVDTQYF.

The chain joins TRBV12-2 to TRBJ2-2. TRBV12-2 is classified as a pseudogene. This CDR3 region has 16 residues. The CDR3 sequence: CASRPRGESPGGELFF. The CDR3 DNA reads TGTGCAAGTCGCCCAAGGGGGGAGTCCCCCGGCGGGGAGCTGTTTTTT.

V usage is TRBV11-2 and J usage is TRBJ2-7; D possibly corresponds to TRBD2 (6 bases). The CDR3 runs 13 residues. CDR1 and CDR2 (germline): SGHAT, FQNNGV. V shed 5 bases and J shed 0 bases, with 8 bases lying between them. Written as DNA, the CDR3 is TGTGCCAGCAGCCTCGGGAGCTCCTACGAGCAGTACTTC. It yields the protein CASSLGSSYEQYF.

The chain employs TRBV9 and TRBJ2-2; D may be TRBD1 or TRBD2 (6 bases each). Trimming took 2 bases from V and 3 from J, leaving 11 bases between them. From germline, CDR1 is SGDLS and CDR2 YYNGEE. The CDR3 is 15 amino acids. The CDR3 spells CASSVRGQDTGELFF. The CDR3 DNA sequence: TGTGCCAGCAGCGTCCGGGGGCAGGACACCGGGGAGCTGTTTTTT.

The gene calls are TRBV5-1 and TRBJ2-1; 9 bases line up with TRBD2. The germline CDR1 and CDR2 sequences are SGHRS and YFSETQ. V lost 4 bases and J lost 3; bases outside the gene matches: 5. The CDR3 length is 15 residues. CDR3 residues: CASSPNSGSYNEQFF. CDR3 DNA: TGCGCCAGCAGCCCAAATAGCGGGAGCTACAATGAGCAGTTCTTC.

The chain recombines TRBV11-3 with TRBJ1-2; TRBD1 is a possible D gene (6 bases). Between the trimmed V and J ends, which lost 0 bases and 5 bases, there was a span of 13 bases. The CDR3 spans 15 residues. Germline CDR1 SGHNT, CDR2 YENEEA. The CDR3 sequence: CASSLDRGRGYGYTF. The CDR3, as DNA: TGTGCCAGCAGCTTAGATCGGGGGCGCGGATATGGCTACACCTTC.

The genes are TRBV18 and TRBJ2-4, with 9 bases that match TRBD1. V lost 6 bases to trimming and J lost 5 bases; unmatched junction nucleotides: 14. The germline V gene encodes CDR1 KGHSH and CDR2 LQKENI. This CDR3 is 17 amino acids long. The CDR3 sequence is CASSYRGPTSIENIQYF. The CDR3 DNA follows: TGTGCCAGCTCCTACAGGGGGCCGACTAGTATTGAAAACATTCAGTACTTC.